The 2 T cell receptor beta chains presented below share a single source sample, sequenced in a study of regulatory T cells in long-lasting Graves disease. Specified time point: newly diagnosed GD, antithyroid drugs for less than 3 months. From PBMCs, RNA was extracted and then used to make the TCR library. Relying on iRepertoire HTBI primers and Arm-PCR of CDR3 regions, the team built TCR beta libraries. In TCRdb, the multiplex PCR reads were re-called with MiXCR into one record per CDR3 protein. The data show over 200,000 distinct CDR3 sequences, around 20% seen once. This material consisted of peripheral blood mononuclear cells (PBMCs), taken at new diagnosis, from a patient treated with antithyroid drugs. The source is a female donor with Graves disease.

The chain joins TRBV28 to TRBJ2-5; no reliable D call. CDR3 length equals 14 residues. Trimming took off 2 bases at V and 3 bases at J, with 10 bases between the two ends. Germline V gene data show CDR1 as MDHEN and CDR2 as SYDVKM. The CDR3 bases are TGTGCCAGCAGTTTAGCTGGGCAAAAAGAGACCCAGTACTTC. Protein product: CASSLAGQKETQYF.

This clonotype has more than one count but fewer than ten. The chain employs TRBV7-3 and TRBJ1-2; D is possibly TRBD1 (6 bases). This CDR3 has 15 residues. Looked up from germline, CDR1 is SGHTA and CDR2 is FQGTGA. Trimming removed 5 bases at V and 4 bases at J, with 17 bases between. CDR3 in amino acids: CASSPGAGVGYGYTF. CDR3 coding DNA: TGTGCCAGCAGCCCCGGGGCAGGGGTTGGCTATGGCTACACCTTC. Based on the CDR3 plus reference TRBV7-3 and TRBJ1-2, the full variable domain is GAGVSQTPSNKVTEKGKYVELRCDPISGHTALYWYRQSLGQGPEFLIYFQGTGAADDSGLPNDRFFAVRPEGSVSTLKIQRTERGDSAVYLCASSPGAGVGYGYTFGSGTRLTVV.